Each of the 21 T cell receptor beta chains below was sequenced from the same sample in a study of Graves' ophthalmopathy and Graves' hyperthyroidism. CDR3 regions of TCR beta were amplified from RNA transcripts. HTBI primers primed a first-round RT-PCR, and a second-round multiplex PCR followed. TCRdb independently ran MiXCR on the multiplex PCR reads; one entry per CDR3 protein. The table includes over 200,000 distinct CDR3 sequences, just under 30% detected once. Source material: peripheral blood. These receptors all come from a man aged 45-65 years with Graves' ophthalmopathy.

In this sample, this clonotype turned up many times. The chain is built from TRBV30 and TRBJ2-2; D is possibly TRBD1 or TRBD2 (5 bases each). Trimming took 3 bases from V and 7 from J, leaving 12 bases between them. Germline CDR1 is GTSNPN and CDR2 is SVGIG (reference sequence). The CDR3 is made up of 13 amino acids. CDR3 sequence (DNA): TGTGCCTGGAGGAGGGGCCCGCGCGGGGAGCTGTTTTTT. This gives the protein CAWRRGPRGELFF. The full variable domain, with the rest looked up from reference TRBV30 and TRBJ2-2, is SQTIHQWPATLVQPVGSPLSLECTVEGTSNPNLYWYRQAAGRGLQLLFYSVGIGQISSEVPQNLSASRPQDRQFILSSKKLLLSDSGFYLCAWRRGPRGELFFGEGSRLTVL.

This clonotype was counted once. The chain couples TRBV11-2 to TRBJ2-7, with TRBD2 matching over 8 bases. The CDR3 extends over 16 amino acids. The germline V gene has CDR1 SGHAT and CDR2 FQNNGV. The junction had 10 bases not matched to a gene; V was cut back by 4 bases and J by 2 bases. The CDR3 DNA is TGTGCCAGCAGCTCCCGGGAGGGGCGTCAGGCCTACGAGCAGTACTTC. Translated, it gives CASSSREGRQAYEQYF.

Ten or more counts support this clonotype. V gene TRBV7-2 combines with J gene TRBJ2-5, with D tentatively TRBD2 (6 bases). The CDR3 runs 17 residues. The V gene lost 2 bases and the J gene lost 2 bases, with 18 bases spanning the gap. Germline-derived CDR1 and CDR2 are SGHTA and FQGNSA. This chain's CDR3 is CASSLSGRTHVQETQYF. DNA for the CDR3: TGTGCCAGCAGCTTAAGTGGGAGGACACATGTTCAAGAGACCCAGTACTTC.

The chain has TRBV6-1 and TRBJ2-7; perhaps TRBD1 as D (6 bases). CDR3 length equals 12 residues. CDR1 is MNHNS, CDR2 SASEGT, per germline. Trimming took off 6 bases at V and 5 bases at J, with 11 bases between the two ends. CDR3 in amino acids: CASRTGLHEQYF. CDR3 nucleotide sequence: TGTGCCAGCAGAACAGGGTTACACGAGCAGTACTTC.

The V and J genes are TRBV28 and TRBJ2-7; D is ambiguous. The CDR3 runs 11 residues. The germline CDR1 and CDR2 sequences are MDHEN and SYDVKM. Trimming shortened V by 7 bases and J by 6 bases, and 10 bases separated the two germline ends. CDR3: CASTRVGEQYF. Here the CDR3 DNA reads TGTGCCAGCACTAGGGTAGGCGAGCAGTACTTC.

In its sample, this clonotype was seen many times. The chain links TRBV6-2 or TRBV6-3 to TRBJ1-5; 8 nucleotides align to TRBD1. J lost 4 bases, V lost 2 bases, and 10 bases had no gene match. The CDR3 is made up of 17 amino acids. Germline-derived CDR1 and CDR2 are MNHEY and SVGEGT. The CDR3 DNA reads as TGTGCCAGCAGTTACAGTGACAGGGGAGGAGGGAATCAGCCCCAGCATTTT. Its translation is CASSYSDRGGGNQPQHF.

The chain combines TRBV6-2 or TRBV6-3 with TRBJ1-2; a weak D match, TRBD1 (5 bases). This CDR3 has 15 residues. Germline loops: CDR1 MNHEY, CDR2 SVGEGT. V dropped 6 bases and J dropped 7 bases, with 21 bases sitting between them. CDR3 sequence reads: CASSLAIPGFSGYTF. CDR3 nucleotide sequence: TGTGCCAGCAGCTTAGCGATTCCAGGGTTTAGTGGCTACACCTTC.

The table lists this clonotype with many counts. The V gene is TRBV29-1, the J gene TRBJ2-7; no firm D call. V was shortened by 4 bases and J by 1 base, with 17 bases between the two germline ends. The CDR3 consists of 15 residues. CDR1 is SQVTM, CDR2 ANQGSEA, per germline. The CDR3: CSVVDVAPGSYEQYF. DNA of the CDR3: TGCAGCGTTGTGGATGTGGCACCAGGTTCCTACGAGCAGTACTTC.

This clonotype has a count of ten or more. V usage is TRBV29-1 and J usage is TRBJ2-4; D not certain. V was clipped by 5 bases and J by 8 bases, with 13 bases between them. This CDR3 is built from 12 residues. Germline loops: CDR1 SQVTM, CDR2 ANQGSEA. CDR3 sequence: CSVTGRYDIQYF. CDR3 nucleotides: TGCAGCGTTACTGGACGGTACGACATTCAGTACTTC.

This clonotype was found many times. J is TRBJ1-3 and V is TRBV20-1, with D unclear. CDR3 size: 14 residues. Germline assignment: CDR1 DFQATT and CDR2 SNEGSKA (reference sequence). The germline V and J ends were trimmed by 3 bases and 0 bases, with 9 bases remaining between them. CDR3 amino acids: CSASGPSSGNTIYF. The CDR3 coding sequence is TGCAGTGCTAGCGGTCCTAGCTCTGGAAACACCATATATTTT.

J is TRBJ1-1 and V is TRBV6-5, with unresolved D. Germline loops: CDR1 MNHEY, CDR2 SVGAGI. Trimming cost V 4 bases and J 4 bases, with 13 bases left between them. This CDR3 region has 14 residues. The CDR3 nucleotides are TGTGCCAGCAGTTTAAACGGGAGGGCCACTGAAGCTTTCTTT. This translates into CASSLNGRATEAFF.

This clonotype has at least ten counts. The CDR3 DNA reads as TGTGCCAGCAGTTTGACCGGGACACTCTCCTACGAGCAGTACTTC. It is translated as CASSLTGTLSYEQYF. The chain uses TRBV28 and TRBJ2-7; a weak D match, TRBD1 (6 bases). Germline loops: CDR1 MDHEN, CDR2 SYDVKM. Trimming left V 3 bases short and J 0 bases short, with 12 bases between. The CDR3 consists of 15 residues.

This clonotype appeared many times. The rearrangement uses TRBV29-1 and TRBJ2-7; no firm D call. CDR1 is SQVTM and CDR2 is ANQGSEA in the germline V gene. The CDR3 is made up of 12 amino acids. With 1 base removed from V and 1 base from J, the gap between germline ends came to 5 bases. The CDR3 coding sequence is TGCAGCGTTGAAGGGAGTTCCTACGAGCAGTACTTC. This sequence encodes CSVEGSSYEQYF.

CDR3 residues: CASSLLPWYEQYF. Here the CDR3 DNA reads TGTGCCAGCAGTTTGCTCCCATGGTACGAGCAGTACTTC. J is TRBJ2-7 and V is TRBV28, with no clear D. Per the germline V gene, CDR1 is MDHEN and CDR2 is SYDVKM. V was shortened by 3 bases and J by 4 bases, with 10 bases between the two germline ends. This CDR3 comprises 13 residues. The full variable domain, its missing parts supplied by reference TRBV28 and TRBJ2-7, is DVKVTQSSRYLVKRTGEKVFLECVQDMDHENMFWYRQDPGLGLRLIYFSYDVKMKEKGDIPEGYSVSREKKERFSLILESASTNQTSMYLCASSLLPWYEQYFGPGTRLTVT.

The table lists this clonotype with many counts. The chain has TRBV14 and TRBJ1-1, with D possibly matching TRBD1 (5 bases). The V gene lost 0 bases and the J gene lost 6 bases, with 14 bases spanning the gap. The CDR3 runs 15 residues. Germline V gives CDR1 SGHDN, CDR2 FVKESK. Here the CDR3 reads CASSQEYRARAEAFF. CDR3 DNA sequence: TGTGCCAGCAGCCAAGAATATCGGGCCAGGGCTGAAGCTTTCTTT.

The gene calls are TRBV11-2 and TRBJ2-7; 7 bases match TRBD2. CDR1 is SGHAT and CDR2 is FQNNGV in the germline V gene. This CDR3 is built from 14 residues. Trimming removed 7 bases from V and 2 bases from J; junction bases left unmatched: 8. In DNA, the CDR3 is TGTGCCAGCACCCTACCGGGGGGTCCCTACGAGCAGTACTTC. Protein: CASTLPGGPYEQYF.

This clonotype was recorded at least ten times. A clone one base away is much larger, so this may be a read error. V gene TRBV11-2 combines with J gene TRBJ1-2; no reliable D call. The CDR3 has 15 residues. V was clipped by 0 bases and J by 6 bases, with 14 bases between them. CDR1 is SGHAT, CDR2 FQNNGV, per germline. The CDR3 sequence: CASSLDRWTVHGYTF. CDR3 nucleotides: TGTGCCAGCAGCTTAGATCGATGGACGGTCCATGGCTACACCTTC.

This clonotype was seen at least ten times. The chain is built from TRBV12-3 or TRBV12-4 and TRBJ2-2; D unclear. The germline V and J ends were trimmed by 6 bases and 7 bases, with 12 bases remaining between them. CDR3 length: 13 residues. The CDR3 DNA is TGTGCCAGCAGCCTCGAAATTGGCGGGGAGCTGTTTTTT. As protein: CASSLEIGGELFF.

The CDR3 coding sequence is TGTGCCAGCAGCGCGCTTACGGGGGTTGGGGGGCCCCAGCATTTT. Its translation: CASSALTGVGGPQHF. V is TRBV12-3 or TRBV12-4 and J is TRBJ1-5, with D possibly TRBD1 on 5 matching bases. The CDR3 is 15 residues long. With 6 bases removed from V and 9 bases from J, the gap between germline ends came to 21 bases.

This clonotype has a count of ten or more. The gene calls are TRBV28 and TRBJ1-1; 9 bases fit TRBD1. V trimming: 3 bases; J trimming: 0 bases; junction bases outside the gene matches: 8. This CDR3 is built from 17 residues. Germline V gene lookup returns CDR1 MDHEN and CDR2 SYDVKM. The CDR3 nucleotides are TGTGCCAGCAGTTTTACTTTCGGGACAGGGATGAACACTGAAGCTTTCTTT. Translated, it gives CASSFTFGTGMNTEAFF.

The V call is TRBV7-2, the J call TRBJ2-5; D call uncertain. Trimming removed 3 bases at V and 5 bases at J, with 10 bases between. The germline V gene has CDR1 SGHTA and CDR2 FQGNSA. CDR3 length equals 13 residues. CDR3 sequence: CASSFDGGETQYF. As DNA, the CDR3 is TGTGCCAGCAGCTTTGACGGTGGGGAGACCCAGTACTTC.